This T cell receptor (beta chain) was captured by sequencing in a study of T cell responses to AZD1222 COVID-19 vaccine. Study findings and constraints: Mostly white British, mostly female donors; authors suggested clonal diversity may be underestimated. The study sampled repertoires only after the peak T cell response.

The protocol was immunoSEQ multiplex PCR, while the TCRdb copy is restricted to in-frame clones and leaves out a portion. The sample contains tens of thousands of clones, around 88% of which appear only once. Details on this clone: The antigen remains unidentified.

CDR1 is MNHEY and CDR2 is SVGEGT in the germline V gene. The CDR3 contains 15 residues. V gave up 0 bases and J gave up 4 bases, with 12 bases separating them. V and J are TRBV6-2 or TRBV6-3 and TRBJ1-2; D gene unclear. The origin of this receptor is an adult in good health. Here the sequenced sample was peripheral blood, taken on day 0 of AZD1222 vaccination. CDR3 sequence: CASSYSIESAYGYTF. CDR3 coding DNA: TGTGCCAGCAGTTACTCGATCGAATCTGCCTATGGCTACACCTTC.